In this sample, the clone carrying this T cell receptor beta chain turned up a few times. Its antigen is unknown. V dropped 6 bases and J dropped 1 base, with 7 bases sitting between them. Germline values: CDR1 SGHNT, CDR2 YENEEA. The CDR3 consists of 13 residues. Although they were nominally healthy when sampled, donors likely had unrecorded immune exposures. 60 Vbeta and 13 Jbeta primers were used in PCR. Generated by immunoSEQ multiplex PCR, the TCRdb table keeps only in-frame clones and is missing some. The top ten hold roughly 30% of the sample, which has roughly 120,000 clones, under 80% seen once. The data were taken from a study of cytomegalovirus exposure and HLA in healthy donors. The study, taken as a whole, reports: Most TCR sequences were uncommon, yet certain public TCRs appeared in many donors. Later examination showed HLA-associated TCR beta chains had greater clonal expansion than equally common others.

This sequence joins TRBV11-3 and TRBJ1-3; D is ambiguous. The source is a man aged 60-69 years in good health and CMV-seropositive. Sequencing was carried out using PBMCs. DNA of the CDR3: TGTGCCAGCAGTCCCAGATCTGGAAACACCATATATTTT. It yields the protein CASSPRSGNTIYF.